What follows are 10 T cell receptor beta chains derived from one specimen sequenced in a study of shared clonotypes between healthy human individuals. Libraries were prepared by immunoSEQ multiplex PCR; TCRdb keeps only in-frame clonotypes and omits some of them. Among a few hundred thousand clones, over 65% were seen once, and the ten largest hold about 9.4%. The sample comprised memory CD4+ T cells sorted from blood. Indicated subset: CD45RA-negative fraction. These receptors originate from a man between 25 and 39 years old in good health.

This sequence joins TRBV5-6 and TRBJ2-2; the match to TRBD2 covers 13 bases. Germline loops: CDR1 SGHDT, CDR2 YYEEEE. The CDR3 sequence is 15 residues long. V lost 4 bases to trimming and J lost 8 bases; unmatched junction nucleotides: 5. The CDR3 DNA is TGTGCCAGCAGCAGGACTAGCGGGAGATCTGGGGAGCTGTTTTTT. As protein: CASSRTSGRSGELFF. Full variable domain (rest looked up from reference TRBV5-6 and TRBJ2-2): DAGVTQSPTHLIKTRGQQVTLRCSPKSGHDTVSWYQQALGQGPQFIFQYYEEEERQRGNFPDRFSGHQFPNYSSELNVNALLLGDSALYLCASSRTSGRSGELFFGEGSRLTVL.

This chain connects TRBV7-2 to TRBJ2-3; weak D call: TRBD1 (5 bases). With 6 bases removed from V and 2 bases from J, the gap between germline ends came to 15 bases. The CDR3 totals 15 residues. The germline gives CDR1 SGHTA, CDR2 FQGNSA. Here the CDR3 reads CASRVENRYTDTQYF. The CDR3 DNA reads TGTGCCAGCAGGGTGGAGAACAGGTACACAGATACGCAGTATTTT.

The chain carries TRBV27 and TRBJ2-3, with D possibly matching TRBD2 (5 bases). CDR1 is MNHEY and CDR2 is SMNVEV in the germline V gene (reference sequence). This CDR3 comprises 14 residues. With 3 bases removed from V and 3 bases from J, the gap between germline ends came to 10 bases. The CDR3 DNA sequence: TGTGCCAGCAGTTTGCGGGTTGGTACAGATACGCAGTATTTT. Protein product: CASSLRVGTDTQYF.

This clone was recorded only once. The rearrangement links TRBV7-9 to TRBJ1-3; the D gene is possibly TRBD1 (5 bases). The CDR3 spans 19 residues. The V gene's germline CDR1 is SEHNR and CDR2 FQNEAQ (reference sequence). With 5 bases removed from V and 0 bases from J, the gap between germline ends came to 23 bases. The DNA of the CDR3 is TGTGCCAGCAGCAATTCCGCGGGCCCGGGACGGAACTCTGGAAACACCATATATTTT. Encoded protein: CASSNSAGPGRNSGNTIYF.

This clone was recorded once. The V and J genes are TRBV2 and TRBJ2-7; 7 bases align to TRBD2. Germline V gene lookup returns CDR1 SNHLY and CDR2 FYNNEI. CDR3 length: 14 amino acids. CDR3 nucleotide sequence: TGTACCTCTCGCGGGGACTACAGCTCCTACGAGCAGTACTTC. It is translated as CTSRGDYSSYEQYF.

The rearrangement joins TRBV10-3 to TRBJ2-1; D is unclear. This CDR3 spans 13 amino acids. Germline CDR1 ENHRY, CDR2 SYGVKD. Trimming left V 2 bases short and J 12 bases short, with 14 bases between. The CDR3 is CAISEAGLVGQFF. Written as DNA, the CDR3 is TGTGCCATCAGTGAGGCCGGGCTAGTAGGGCAGTTCTTC.

The J gene is TRBJ1-5, the V gene TRBV19; D uncertain. The V gene lost 0 bases and the J gene lost 11 bases, with 14 bases spanning the gap. CDR3 length equals 14 residues. Germline CDR1 is LNHDA and CDR2 is SQIVND (reference sequence). The CDR3: CASSIEGAGVAQHF. CDR3 DNA: TGTGCCAGTAGTATAGAGGGCGCCGGGGTAGCCCAGCATTTT.

The rearrangement joins TRBV7-9 to TRBJ2-5, with D tentatively TRBD1 (6 bases). The germline V gene encodes CDR1 SEHNR and CDR2 FQNEAQ (reference sequence). CDR3 length equals 17 residues. V dropped 5 bases and J dropped 1 base, with 20 bases sitting between them. The CDR3 DNA follows: TGTGCCAGCAGCCCAATCCGGCACAGGGCCGTCCAAGAGACCCAGTACTTC. As protein: CASSPIRHRAVQETQYF. Full variable domain (rest looked up from reference TRBV7-9 and TRBJ2-5): DTGVSQNPRHKITKRGQNVTFRCDPISEHNRLYWYRQTLGQGPEFLTYFQNEAQLEKSRLLSDRFSAERPKGSFSTLEIQRTEQGDSAMYLCASSPIRHRAVQETQYFGPGTRLLVL.

The chain couples TRBV6-5 to TRBJ2-3, with 8 bases matching TRBD2. This CDR3 comprises 15 residues. V gave up 2 bases and J gave up 1 base; unmatched junction bases: 2. Germline V CDR1 and CDR2: MNHEY, SVGAGI. The CDR3 spells CASSYQTSGTDTQYF. The CDR3 DNA reads TGTGCCAGCAGTTACCAGACTAGCGGCACAGATACGCAGTATTTT.

This chain links TRBV12-5 with TRBJ1-1; D is perhaps TRBD1 (6 bases). Looked up from germline, CDR1 is LGHNT and CDR2 is FRNRAP. V dropped 7 bases and J dropped 3 bases, with 9 bases sitting between them. CDR3 length: 12 amino acids. The CDR3 spells CASVGTYTEAFF. CDR3 nucleotides: TGTGCTAGTGTTGGGACATACACTGAAGCTTTCTTT.